This paragraph reports one T cell receptor beta chain. The data were produced by immunoSEQ multiplex PCR, yet TCRdb's version contains in-frame clones alone and is incomplete. In the table there are just over 650,000 clones, 85% to 90% of which are singletons. This sample is drawn from a study of blood T cell repertoires in COVID-19. Study-level background: Sources were T cells, B-cell-depleted T cells, or PBMCs; the material itself was cDNA or gDNA.

This sequence originates from a woman between 18 and 29 years old with acute or convalescent COVID-19. Sequencing used peripheral blood.

The DNA for the CDR3 is TGTGCCAGCACCCCCCTCTGGGGGACAGGGGCTCCTGGAAACACCATATATTTT. Translating it yields CASTPLWGTGAPGNTIYF. The V and J genes are TRBV28 and TRBJ1-3; 10 nucleotides match TRBD1. Looked up from germline, CDR1 is MDHEN and CDR2 is SYDVKM. V shed 7 bases and J 2 bases; nucleotides not matched to a gene: 14. This CDR3 has 18 residues.